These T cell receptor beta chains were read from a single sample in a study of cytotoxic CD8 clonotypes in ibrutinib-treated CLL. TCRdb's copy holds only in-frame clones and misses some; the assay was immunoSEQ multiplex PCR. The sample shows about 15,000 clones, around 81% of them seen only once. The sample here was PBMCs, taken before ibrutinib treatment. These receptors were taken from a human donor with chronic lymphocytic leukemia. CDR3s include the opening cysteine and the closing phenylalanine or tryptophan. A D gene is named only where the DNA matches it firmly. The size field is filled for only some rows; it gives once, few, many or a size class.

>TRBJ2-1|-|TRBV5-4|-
CASSLDSNNEQFF
TGTGCCAGCAGCTTGGACTCGAACAATGAGCAGTTCTTC
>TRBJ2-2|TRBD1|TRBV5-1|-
CASSRTGIEGGELFF
TGCGCCAGCAGCCGGACAGGGATTGAGGGCGGGGAGCTGTTTTTT
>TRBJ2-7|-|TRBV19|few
CASSIKSGMVEQYF
TGTGCCAGTAGTATTAAATCCGGGATGGTCGAGCAGTACTTC
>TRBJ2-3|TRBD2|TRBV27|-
CASSLAGGLTDTQYF
TGTGCCAGCAGTTTAGCGGGAGGCCTCACAGATACGCAGTATTTT
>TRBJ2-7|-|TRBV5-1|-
CASSSGYTGEQYF
TGCGCCAGCAGCTCTGGATACACCGGCGAGCAGTACTTC
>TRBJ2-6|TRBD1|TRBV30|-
CAWSGGQGAYSGANVLTF
TGTGCCTGGAGTGGAGGACAGGGGGCTTACTCTGGGGCCAACGTCCTGACTTTC
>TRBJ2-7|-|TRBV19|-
CASSIDRSSSYEQYF
TGTGCCAGTAGTATTGACAGGTCGAGCTCCTACGAGCAGTACTTC
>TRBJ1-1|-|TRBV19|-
CASSINYGEAFF
TGTGCCAGTAGTATCAATTACGGTGAAGCTTTCTTT
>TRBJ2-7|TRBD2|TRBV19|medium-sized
CASSRTSGSLSEQYF
TGTGCCAGTAGCCGGACTAGCGGGAGTCTATCCGAGCAGTACTTC
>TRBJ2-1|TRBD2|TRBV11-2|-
CASREAGVRNEQFF
TGTGCCAGCAGAGAGGCGGGAGTAAGGAATGAGCAGTTCTTC
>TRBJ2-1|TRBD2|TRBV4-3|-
CASSLSGLAGGPYNEQFF
TGCGCCAGCAGCCTTTCTGGACTAGCGGGAGGACCCTACAATGAGCAGTTCTTC
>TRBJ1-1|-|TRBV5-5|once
CASSFTSPNTEAFF
TGTGCCAGCAGCTTCACCTCACCGAACACTGAAGCTTTCTTT
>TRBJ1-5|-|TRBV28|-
CASSLYTGEQPQHF
TGTGCCAGCAGTTTATATACGGGGGAGCAGCCCCAGCATTTT
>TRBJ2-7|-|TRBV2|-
CASSEAGAKSYEQYF
TGTGCCAGCAGTGAAGCGGGGGCCAAATCCTACGAGCAGTACTTC
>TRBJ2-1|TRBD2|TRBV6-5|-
CASRPTGTSPIEQFF
TGTGCCAGCAGGCCAACCGGGACTAGCCCGATTGAGCAGTTCTTC
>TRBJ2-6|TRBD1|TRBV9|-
CASSATGASSGANVLTF
TGTGCCAGCAGCGCAACAGGGGCGAGCTCTGGGGCCAACGTCCTGACTTTC
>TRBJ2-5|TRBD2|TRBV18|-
CASSPPTGTRGETQYF
TGTGCCAGCTCACCACCAACCGGGACTAGAGGAGAGACCCAGTACTTC
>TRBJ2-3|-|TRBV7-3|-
CASSNSYSTDTQYF
TGTGCCAGCAGCAACTCCTACAGCACAGATACGCAGTATTTT
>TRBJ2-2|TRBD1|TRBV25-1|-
CASRDDRVPTGELFF
TGTGCCAGCAGGGACGACAGGGTGCCCACCGGGGAGCTGTTTTTT
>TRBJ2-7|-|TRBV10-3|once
CAISESRESYEQYF
TGTGCCATCAGTGAATCACGGGAATCCTACGAGCAGTACTTC
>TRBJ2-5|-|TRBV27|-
CASRQGSETQYF
TGTGCCAGCAGGCAGGGTTCGGAGACCCAGTACTTC
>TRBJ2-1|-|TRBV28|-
CASSWADYNEQFF
TGTGCCAGCAGTTGGGCAGACTACAATGAGCAGTTCTTC
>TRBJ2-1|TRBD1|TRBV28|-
CASSRPGQGFYNEQFF
TGTGCCAGCAGTCGCCCGGGACAGGGGTTCTACAATGAGCAGTTCTTC
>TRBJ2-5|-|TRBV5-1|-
CASSESQETQYF
TGCGCCAGCAGCGAAAGCCAAGAGACCCAGTACTTC
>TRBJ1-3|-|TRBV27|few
CASSSQGTISGNTIYF
TGTGCCAGCAGTTCCCAGGGAACAATCTCTGGAAACACCATATATTTT
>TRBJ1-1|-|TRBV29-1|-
CSGAGRANTEAFF
TGCAGCGGGGCGGGCAGGGCGAACACTGAAGCTTTCTTT
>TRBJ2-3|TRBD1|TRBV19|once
CASSIGAGGAGDTQYF
TGTGCCAGTAGTATAGGGGCAGGGGGCGCGGGAGATACGCAGTATTTT